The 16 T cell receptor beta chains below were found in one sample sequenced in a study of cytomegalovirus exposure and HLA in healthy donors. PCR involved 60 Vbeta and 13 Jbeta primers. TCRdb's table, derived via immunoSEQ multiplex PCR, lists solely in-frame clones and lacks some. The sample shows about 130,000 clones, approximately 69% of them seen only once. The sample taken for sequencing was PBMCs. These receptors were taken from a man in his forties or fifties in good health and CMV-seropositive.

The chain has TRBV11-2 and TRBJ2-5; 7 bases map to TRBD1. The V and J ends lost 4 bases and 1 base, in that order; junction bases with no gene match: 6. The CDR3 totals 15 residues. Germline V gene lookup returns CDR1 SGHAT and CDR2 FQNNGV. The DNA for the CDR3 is TGTGCCAGCAGCTCCGCTGGGACAGCCCAAGAGACCCAGTACTTC. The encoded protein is CASSSAGTAQETQYF.

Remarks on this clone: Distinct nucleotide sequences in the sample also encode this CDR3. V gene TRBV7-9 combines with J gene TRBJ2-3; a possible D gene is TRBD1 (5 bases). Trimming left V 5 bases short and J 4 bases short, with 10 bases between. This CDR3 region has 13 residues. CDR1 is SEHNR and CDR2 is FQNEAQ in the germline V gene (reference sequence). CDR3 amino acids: CASSPRGPDTQYF. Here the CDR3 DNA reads TGTGCCAGCAGCCCTAGGGGTCCAGATACGCAGTATTTT.

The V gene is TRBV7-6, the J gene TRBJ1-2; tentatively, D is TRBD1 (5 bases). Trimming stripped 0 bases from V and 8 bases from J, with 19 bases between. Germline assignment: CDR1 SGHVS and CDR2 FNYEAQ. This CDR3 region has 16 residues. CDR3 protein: CASSLARPTGLEGYTF. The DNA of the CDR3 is TGTGCCAGCAGCTTAGCTAGACCCACAGGTTTAGAGGGCTACACCTTC.

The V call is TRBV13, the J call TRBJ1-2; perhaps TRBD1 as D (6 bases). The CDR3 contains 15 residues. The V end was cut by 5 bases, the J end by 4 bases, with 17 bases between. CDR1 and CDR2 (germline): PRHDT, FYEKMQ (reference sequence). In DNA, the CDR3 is TGTGCCAGCAGCACATGGACAGAGGTGGGCTATGGCTACACCTTC. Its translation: CASSTWTEVGYGYTF.

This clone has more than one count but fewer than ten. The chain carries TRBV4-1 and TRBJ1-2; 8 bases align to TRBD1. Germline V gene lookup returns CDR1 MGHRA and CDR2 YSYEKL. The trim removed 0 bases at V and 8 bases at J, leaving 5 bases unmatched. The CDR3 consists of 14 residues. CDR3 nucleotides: TGCGCCAGCAGCCAAGATCAGGGGGCGCCCGGCTACACCTTC. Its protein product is CASSQDQGAPGYTF.

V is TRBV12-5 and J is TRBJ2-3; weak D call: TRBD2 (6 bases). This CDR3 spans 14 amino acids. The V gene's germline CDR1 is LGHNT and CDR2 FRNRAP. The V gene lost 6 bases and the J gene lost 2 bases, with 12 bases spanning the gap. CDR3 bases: TGTGCTAGTGGAAGGTGGCGGGACACAGATACGCAGTATTTT. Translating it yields CASGRWRDTDTQYF.

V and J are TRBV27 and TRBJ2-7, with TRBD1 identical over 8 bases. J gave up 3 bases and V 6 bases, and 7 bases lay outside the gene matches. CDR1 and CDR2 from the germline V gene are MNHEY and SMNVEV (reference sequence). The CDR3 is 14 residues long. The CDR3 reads CASSPIGTGYEQYF. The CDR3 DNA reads TGTGCCAGCAGCCCGATAGGGACAGGCTACGAGCAGTACTTC.

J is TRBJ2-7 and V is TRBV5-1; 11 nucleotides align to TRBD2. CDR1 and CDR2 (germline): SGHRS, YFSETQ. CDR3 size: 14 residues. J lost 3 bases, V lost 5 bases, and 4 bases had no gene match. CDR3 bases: TGCGCCAGCAGGACCGGGACTAGCGGCTACGAGCAGTACTTC. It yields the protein CASRTGTSGYEQYF.

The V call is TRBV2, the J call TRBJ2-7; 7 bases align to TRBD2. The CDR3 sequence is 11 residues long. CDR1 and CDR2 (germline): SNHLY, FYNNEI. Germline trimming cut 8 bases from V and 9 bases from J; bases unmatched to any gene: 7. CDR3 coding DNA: TGTGCCAGCGATATGGCGGGAGTGCAGTACTTC. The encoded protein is CASDMAGVQYF.

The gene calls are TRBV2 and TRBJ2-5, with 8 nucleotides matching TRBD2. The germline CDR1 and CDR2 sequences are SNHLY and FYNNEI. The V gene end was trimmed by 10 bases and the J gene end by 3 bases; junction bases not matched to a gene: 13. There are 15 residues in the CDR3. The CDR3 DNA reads TGTGCCACTCAGAGGCGGGGGGCAGGGGAAGAGACCCAGTACTTC. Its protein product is CATQRRGAGEETQYF.

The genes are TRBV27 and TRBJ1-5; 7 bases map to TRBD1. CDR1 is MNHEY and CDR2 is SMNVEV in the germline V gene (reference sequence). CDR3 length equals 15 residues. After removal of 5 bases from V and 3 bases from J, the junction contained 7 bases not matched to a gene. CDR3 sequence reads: CASSPRDRNNQPQHF. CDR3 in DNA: TGTGCCAGCAGTCCTAGGGACAGAAACAATCAGCCCCAGCATTTT.

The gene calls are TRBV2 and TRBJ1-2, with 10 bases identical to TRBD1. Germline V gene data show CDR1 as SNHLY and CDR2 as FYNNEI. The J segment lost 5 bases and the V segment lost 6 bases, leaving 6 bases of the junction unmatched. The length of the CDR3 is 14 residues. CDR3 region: CASRLRQGAYGYTF. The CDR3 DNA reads TGTGCCAGCAGGCTCAGACAGGGGGCTTATGGCTACACCTTC.

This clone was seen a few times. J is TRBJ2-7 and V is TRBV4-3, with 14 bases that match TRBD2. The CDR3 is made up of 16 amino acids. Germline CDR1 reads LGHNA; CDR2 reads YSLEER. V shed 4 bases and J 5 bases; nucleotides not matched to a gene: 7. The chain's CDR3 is CASSPGTSGRLHEQYF. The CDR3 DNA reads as TGCGCCAGCAGCCCCGGGACTAGCGGGAGACTACACGAGCAGTACTTC.

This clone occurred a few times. The CDR3 DNA is TGTGCCAGCAGCTTAACTGCTGCGGGAGGGACAGATACGCAGTATTTT. Amino acids: CASSLTAAGGTDTQYF. The chain recombines TRBV7-3 with TRBJ2-3, with 9 nucleotides matching TRBD2. Trimming took 0 bases from V and 3 from J; bases not matched to a gene: 4. CDR1 and CDR2 from the germline V gene are SGHTA and FQGTGA. The CDR3 loop spans 16 amino acids.

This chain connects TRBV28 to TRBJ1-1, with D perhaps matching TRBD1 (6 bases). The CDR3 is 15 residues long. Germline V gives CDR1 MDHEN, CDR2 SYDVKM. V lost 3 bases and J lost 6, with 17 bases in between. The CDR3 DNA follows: TGTGCCAGCAGTTTTTCCACAGGGCGGCGGTCTGAAGCTTTCTTT. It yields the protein CASSFSTGRRSEAFF.

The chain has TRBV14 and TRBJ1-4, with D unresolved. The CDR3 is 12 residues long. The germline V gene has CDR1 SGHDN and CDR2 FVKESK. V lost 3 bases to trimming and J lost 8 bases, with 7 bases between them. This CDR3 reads CASSHSSEKLFF. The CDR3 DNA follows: TGTGCCAGCAGCCACAGTTCCGAAAAACTGTTTTTT. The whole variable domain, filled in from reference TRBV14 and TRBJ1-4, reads EAGVTQFPSHSVIEKGQTVTLRCDPISGHDNLYWYRRVMGKEIKFLLHFVKESKQDESGMPNNRFLAERTGGTYSTLKVQPAELEDSGVYFCASSHSSEKLFFGSGTQLSVL.